Listed below are T cell receptor beta chains from one sample, sequenced in a study of vaccination effects on CD4 cells after COVID-19. Antigen specificity for these receptors is unknown. Profiling relied on immunoSEQ multiplex PCR, and the TCRdb table lists in-frame clones only, not all of them. The profile covers 35,000 to 40,000 clones, with roughly 79% appearing a single time and about 2.9% taken by the ten largest. This specimen was CD4+ T cells from PBMCs cultured without peptide, taken before COVID-19 vaccination. All receptors derive from a human donor who received a COVID-19 vaccine. Each CDR3 is given without its conserved first and last residue.

v_gene	CDR3aa
TRBV5-1	ASSLVWTSGLYNEQF
TRBV4-1	ASSQEFSRYGYT
TRBV12-3/TRBV12-4	ASLWRTGTEAF
TRBV29-1	SVGERGVYEQY
TRBV5-6	ASSGGSGRGSTDTQY
TRBV7-9	ASSPRGRDGHEQY
TRBV18	ASSDRGITYEQY
TRBV7-2	ASSLGQVYGYT
TRBV2	ASSDSSPAGWEQY
TRBV27	ASSTSGVGEQY
TRBV4-1	ASSQASQDAGELF
TRBV7-9	ASSLAGSIAYEQY
TRBV20-1	SASVGAWGYT
TRBV20-1	SASGTGGQGPHEQY
TRBV6-1	ASSDRAPYEQY
TRBV30	AWSLDGPGYT
TRBV4-1	ASSPLSGRGSYNEQF
TRBV12-3/TRBV12-4	ASSFSEKLF
TRBV29-1	SVERTSTQY
TRBV2	ASSEALGGTNTEAF
TRBV6-5	ASTQGGFGGYT
TRBV30	AWSVQTGKSNQPQH
TRBV5-1	ASRQTGWGDYGYT
TRBV7-2	ASSQARVQPQH
TRBV27	ASSLYLGRTDTQY
TRBV10-3	AISERTASSYEQY
TRBV7-9	ASSLGGARKEKLF
TRBV6-5	ASSRDRWNSPLH
TRBV10-3	AISALAGTTGELF
TRBV5-1	ASSLTGPFTGELF